This is a list of T cell receptor beta chains from one sample in a study of blood T cell repertoires in COVID-19. The repertoire was sequenced with immunoSEQ multiplex PCR; TCRdb's copy has only in-frame clones and lacks some. The table shows 220,000 or so clones, with over 60% occurring only once. What was sequenced was peripheral blood. The receptors stem from a woman in her 70s with acute or convalescent COVID-19. The CDR3 runs from the conserved cysteine through the conserved F or W. A D gene is named only where the DNA matches it firmly. Clone sizes are given selectively: once, few, many, or a class where the clone is expanded.

CDR3 DNA	CDR3 protein	clone size	D gene	V gene	J gene
TGTGCCAGCAGCTTGGCCGGGACTAGCGGGAGCGGGCAGTTCTTC	CASSLAGTSGSGQFF	few	TRBD2	TRBV5-4	TRBJ2-1
TGTGCCAGCAGAATAGCGGGACGGACCTACGAGCAGTACTTC	CASRIAGRTYEQYF	-	TRBD2	TRBV5-4	TRBJ2-7
TGTGCCAGCAGTAGTAGGGGAGGTGATGAGCAGTTCTTC	CASSSRGGDEQFF	-	-	TRBV25-1	TRBJ2-1
TGCGCCAGCAGTGAGGCCAGGGGCCAGAAAAATGAGCAGTTCTTC	CASSEARGQKNEQFF	few	-	TRBV10-1	TRBJ2-1
TGTGCCAGCAGCTCCGTAGCGGGAGCTAACTACAATGAGCAGTTCTTC	CASSSVAGANYNEQFF	-	TRBD2	TRBV5-5	TRBJ2-1
TGCGCCAGCAGTTTGGACAGGGCAGACCAAGAGACCCAGTACTTC	CASSLDRADQETQYF	-	TRBD1	TRBV10-1	TRBJ2-5
TGTGCCAGCAGCCAAGCAAGACAGGGCGGCGAGCAGTTCTTC	CASSQARQGGEQFF	-	TRBD1	TRBV3-1/TRBV3-2	TRBJ2-1
TGTGCCAGTAGTAATCGGGTTTCAATGAACACTGAAGCTTTCTTT	CASSNRVSMNTEAFF	-	-	TRBV19	TRBJ1-1
TGTGCCAGCAGCCCGGGACTAGCGGGCACGGGGCAGTACTTC	CASSPGLAGTGQYF	-	TRBD2	TRBV5-8	TRBJ2-7
TGTGCCAGCAGCTTAGTCTCGCGGGAGGGCGGCAATGAGCAGTTCTTC	CASSLVSREGGNEQFF	-	TRBD2	TRBV11-2	TRBJ2-1
TGTGCCAGCAGCGACCGCAGGGGGACAGATACGCAGTATTTT	CASSDRRGTDTQYF	-	TRBD1	TRBV9	TRBJ2-3
TGTGCCAGCAGCGCCGATGGACAGCGGACCTTCCCCTACGAGCAGTACTTC	CASSADGQRTFPYEQYF	-	-	TRBV9	TRBJ2-7
TGTGCCAGTAGTATATTATGGGACAATGAAGCTTTCTTT	CASSILWDNEAFF	once	-	TRBV19	TRBJ1-1
TGTGCCAGTAGTGCCCCCGGACAGGGCCATTATGGCTACACCTTC	CASSAPGQGHYGYTF	-	TRBD1	TRBV19	TRBJ1-2
TGTGCCAGTAGTAGCGCGGGGACCGCGAACACCGGGGAGCTGTTTTTT	CASSSAGTANTGELFF	-	-	TRBV19	TRBJ2-2
TGTGCCAGCAGCCCCCCGTGGGGTAGCGGGAGCTCCTACAATGAGCAGTTCTTC	CASSPPWGSGSSYNEQFF	-	TRBD2	TRBV3-1/TRBV3-2	TRBJ2-1
TGTGCCAGCAGTGAGCGACAGGGGGCCACGAACACCGGGGAGCTGTTTTTT	CASSERQGATNTGELFF	-	TRBD1	TRBV2	TRBJ2-2
TGTGCCAGCAGTAACCGACTAGCGGGTGAGCAGTACTTC	CASSNRLAGEQYF	-	TRBD2	TRBV27	TRBJ2-7
TGTGCCAGCAGCTTGCCACAGGGCCAAGAGACCCAGTACTTC	CASSLPQGQETQYF	-	-	TRBV5-4	TRBJ2-5
TGTGCTAGCAGCCTCGCAATAACCGACAGGGTTTTCAGCAATCAGCCCCAGCATTTT	CASSLAITDRVFSNQPQHF	-	TRBD1	TRBV7-7	TRBJ1-5
TGTGCCAGCAGTTTGGCAGGGGGCACTGAAGCTTTCTTT	CASSLAGGTEAFF	-	TRBD1	TRBV27	TRBJ1-1
TGTGCCAGCAGCGCCACTCCATCCTACAATGAGCAGTTCTTC	CASSATPSYNEQFF	-	-	TRBV9	TRBJ2-1
TGTGCCAGCAGCTTTGGACTAGCGGGAAGGGCCGGGGAGCTGTTTTTT	CASSFGLAGRAGELFF	once	TRBD2	TRBV5-4	TRBJ2-2
TGTGCCAGCAGTTTATCCACCCCCGGGCAGGGAAATGGCTACACCTTC	CASSLSTPGQGNGYTF	-	-	TRBV28	TRBJ1-2
TGTGCCAGCAGTGACTCGGGCAGGGCAAGTGGAAACACCATATATTTT	CASSDSGRASGNTIYF	-	-	TRBV6-4	TRBJ1-3
TGTGCCAGCAGCTCGTCCCGGGACAGGGCCGGGGCCAACGTCCTGACTTTC	CASSSSRDRAGANVLTF	-	TRBD1	TRBV5-4	TRBJ2-6
TGTGCCAGCAGCCAGGGGAAGGGGGGACAGGGTCGGGAGCAGTACTTC	CASSQGKGGQGREQYF	-	TRBD1	TRBV13	TRBJ2-7
TGCGCCAGCAGCCCCGGGACAGACCATAGCACAGATACGCAGTATTTT	CASSPGTDHSTDTQYF	-	TRBD1	TRBV5-1	TRBJ2-3
TGTGCCAGCAGCCGAAAATTAGGGACAGGGGGGTTGAATCAGCCCCAGCATTTT	CASSRKLGTGGLNQPQHF	-	TRBD1	TRBV11-3	TRBJ1-5
TGTGCCAGCTCACCCCCCCAGGGCAATCAGCCCCAGCATTTT	CASSPPQGNQPQHF	once	-	TRBV18	TRBJ1-5
TGTGCCAGCAGTTTATGGGGACTGGGCAGCACCGGGGAGCTGTTTTTT	CASSLWGLGSTGELFF	-	-	TRBV27	TRBJ2-2
TGTGCCAGCAGTTTACCCACAGGGGATAATTCACCCCTCCACTTT	CASSLPTGDNSPLHF	-	TRBD1	TRBV28	TRBJ1-6
TGTGCCAGCATACGGGACAGGAACTCTGGGGCCAACGTCCTGACTTTC	CASIRDRNSGANVLTF	-	TRBD1	TRBV2	TRBJ2-6